The rows below give T cell receptor beta chains drawn from one sample of a study of blood T cell repertoires in COVID-19. Libraries were prepared by immunoSEQ multiplex PCR; TCRdb keeps only in-frame clonotypes and omits some of them. The sample carries about 59,000 clones, approximately 80% recorded once. The source material was peripheral blood. These receptor sequences come from a man in his sixties with acute or convalescent COVID-19. Each CDR3 is given with its conserved first and last residue. The D gene is left open where the match is weak. Size is omitted from some rows. Given values are once, few, many or a class for expanded clones.

TRBJ1-3 | TRBV3-1/TRBV3-2 | NA | NA | CASSQEQYSGNTIYF | TGTGCCAGCAGCCAAGAACAGTACTCTGGAAACACCATATATTTT
TRBJ1-1 | TRBV28 | NA | TRBD1 | CASSRQGAIGAFF | TGTGCCAGCAGCCGACAGGGGGCCATAGGAGCTTTCTTT
TRBJ2-7 | TRBV15 | NA | TRBD1 | CATSSSGTGAYEQYF | TGTGCCACCAGCAGTTCCGGGACAGGGGCCTACGAGCAGTACTTC
TRBJ2-5 | TRBV7-9 | NA | NA | CASSPSELWGRAQYF | TGTGCCAGCAGCCCTTCAGAATTATGGGGCCGGGCCCAGTACTTC
TRBJ1-3 | TRBV6-6 | NA | NA | CASRTGTSGNTIYF | TGTGCCAGCAGAACGGGAACCTCTGGAAACACCATATATTTT
TRBJ2-1 | TRBV5-1 | NA | NA | CASSLVGGGALF | NA
TRBJ1-5 | TRBV19 | NA | NA | CASIDTYGNQPQHF | TGTGCCAGTATAGACACGTATGGCAATCAGCCCCAGCATTTT
TRBJ2-3 | TRBV6-1 | NA | TRBD2 | CASSEAASGGASTQYF | TGTGCCAGCAGTGAAGCGGCTAGCGGGGGGGCTAGTACGCAGTATTTT
TRBJ2-7 | TRBV4-2 | many | NA | CASSQEEGPYEQYF | TGTGCCAGCAGCCAAGAGGAGGGTCCCTACGAGCAGTACTTC
TRBJ1-1 | TRBV19 | NA | NA | CASTERGKNTEAFF | TGTGCCAGTACCGAACGGGGTAAGAACACTGAAGCTTTCTTT
TRBJ1-5 | TRBV6-5 | NA | TRBD1 | CASSYSSGQGSQPQHF | TGTGCCAGCAGTTACTCTTCGGGACAGGGAAGTCAGCCCCAGCATTTT
TRBJ2-2 | TRBV24-1 | NA | TRBD2 | CATSEYGGLAGDLGELFF | TGTGCCACCAGTGAATACGGTGGACTAGCGGGGGACCTCGGGGAGCTGTTTTTT
TRBJ2-6 | TRBV19 | NA | TRBD2 | CASKRDGSSGANVLTF | TGTGCCAGTAAGCGGGACGGGTCCTCTGGGGCCAACGTCCTGACTTTC
TRBJ2-7 | TRBV21-1 | NA | NA | CASSKVCSGGEQYF | TGTGCCAGCAGCAAAGTTTGTAGCGGGGGGGAGCAGTACTTC
TRBJ2-7 | TRBV4-2 | NA | NA | CASSYYEQYF | TGTGCCAGCAGCTATTACGAGCAGTACTTC